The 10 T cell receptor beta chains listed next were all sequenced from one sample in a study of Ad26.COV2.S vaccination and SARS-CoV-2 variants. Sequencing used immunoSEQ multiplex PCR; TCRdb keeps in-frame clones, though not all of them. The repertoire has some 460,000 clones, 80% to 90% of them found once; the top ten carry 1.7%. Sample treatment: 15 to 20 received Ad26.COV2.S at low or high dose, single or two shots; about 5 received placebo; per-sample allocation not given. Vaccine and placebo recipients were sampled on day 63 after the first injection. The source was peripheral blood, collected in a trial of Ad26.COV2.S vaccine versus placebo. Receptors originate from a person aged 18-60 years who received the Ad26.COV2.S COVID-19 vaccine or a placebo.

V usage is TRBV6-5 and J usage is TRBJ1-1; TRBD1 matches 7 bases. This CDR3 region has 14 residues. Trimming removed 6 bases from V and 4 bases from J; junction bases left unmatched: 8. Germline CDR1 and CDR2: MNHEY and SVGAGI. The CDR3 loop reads CASSLDRAGTEAFF. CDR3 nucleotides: TGTGCCAGCAGCCTCGACAGGGCCGGCACTGAAGCTTTCTTT.

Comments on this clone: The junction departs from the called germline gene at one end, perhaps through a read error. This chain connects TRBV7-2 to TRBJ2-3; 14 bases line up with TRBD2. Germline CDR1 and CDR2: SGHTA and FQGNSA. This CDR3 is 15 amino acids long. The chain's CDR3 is CASSGTSGSTYTQYF. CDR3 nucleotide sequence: TGTGCCAGCAGCGGGACTAGCGGGAGCACATATACGCAGTATTTT. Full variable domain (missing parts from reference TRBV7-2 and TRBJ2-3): GAGVSQSPSNKVTEKGKDVELRCDPISGHTALYWYRQSLGQGLEFLIYFQGNSAPDKSGLPSDRFSAERTGGSVSTLTIQRTQQEDSAVYLCASSGTSGSTYTQYFGPGTRLTVL.

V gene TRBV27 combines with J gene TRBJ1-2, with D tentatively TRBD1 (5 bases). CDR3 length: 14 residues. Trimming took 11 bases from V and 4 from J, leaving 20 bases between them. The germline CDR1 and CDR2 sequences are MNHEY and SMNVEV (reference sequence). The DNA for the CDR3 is TGTGCCTCCCGGGGGATGGAGATCCCCTATGGCTACACCTTC. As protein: CASRGMEIPYGYTF.

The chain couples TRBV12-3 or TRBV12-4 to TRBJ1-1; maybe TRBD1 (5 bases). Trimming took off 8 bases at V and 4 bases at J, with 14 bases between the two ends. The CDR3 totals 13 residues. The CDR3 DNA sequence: TGTGCCAGCGTAAACCATGGGGCCACTGAAGCTTTCTTT. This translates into CASVNHGATEAFF.

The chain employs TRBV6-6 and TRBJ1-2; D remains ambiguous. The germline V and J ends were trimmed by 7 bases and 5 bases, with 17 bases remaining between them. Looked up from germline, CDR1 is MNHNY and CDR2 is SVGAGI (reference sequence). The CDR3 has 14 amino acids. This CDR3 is CASTIGEPQYGYTF. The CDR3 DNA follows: TGTGCCAGCACCATCGGGGAACCACAGTATGGCTACACCTTC.

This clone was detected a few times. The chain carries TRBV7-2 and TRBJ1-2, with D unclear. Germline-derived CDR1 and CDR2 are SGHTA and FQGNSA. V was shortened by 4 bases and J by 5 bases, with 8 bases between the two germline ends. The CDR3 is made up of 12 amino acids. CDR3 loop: CASSSQGYGYTF. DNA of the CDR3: TGTGCCAGCAGCTCACAAGGATATGGCTACACCTTC.

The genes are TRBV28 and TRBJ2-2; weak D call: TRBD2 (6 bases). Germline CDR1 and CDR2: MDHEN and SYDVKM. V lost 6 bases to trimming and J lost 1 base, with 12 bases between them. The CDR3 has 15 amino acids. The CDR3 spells CASSYPGGNTGELFF. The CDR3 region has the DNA TGTGCCAGCAGCTACCCCGGGGGGAACACCGGGGAGCTGTTTTTT.

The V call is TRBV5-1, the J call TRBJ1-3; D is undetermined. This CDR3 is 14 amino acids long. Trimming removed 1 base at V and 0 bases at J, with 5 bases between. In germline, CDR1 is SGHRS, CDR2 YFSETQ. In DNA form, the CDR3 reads TGCGCCAGCAGCTTGACACCCTCTGGAAACACCATATATTTT. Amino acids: CASSLTPSGNTIYF.

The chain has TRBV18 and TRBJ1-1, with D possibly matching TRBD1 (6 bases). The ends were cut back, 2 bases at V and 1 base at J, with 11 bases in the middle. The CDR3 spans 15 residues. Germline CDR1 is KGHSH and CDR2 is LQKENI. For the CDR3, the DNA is TGTGCCAGCTCACCAAATATGGGACAGAACACTGAAGCTTTCTTT. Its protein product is CASSPNMGQNTEAFF.

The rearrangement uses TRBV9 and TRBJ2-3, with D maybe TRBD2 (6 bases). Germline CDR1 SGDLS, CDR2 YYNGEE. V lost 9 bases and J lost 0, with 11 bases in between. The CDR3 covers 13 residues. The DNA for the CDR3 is TGTGCCACAGGCAGCGGGAGCACAGATACGCAGTATTTT. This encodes CATGSGSTDTQYF.